Below, 10 T cell receptor beta chains from the same sample are listed, as sequenced in a study of shared T cell receptors in the human thymus. TCRdb's table, derived via immunoSEQ multiplex PCR, lists solely in-frame clones and lacks some. The table lists roughly 700,000 clones, 88% of them singletons, with over 0.008% in the top ten. The same data also went into a second study, on human thymus T cells.

Sequenced: thymocytes. The receptors stem from a boy younger than two with a congenital heart defect.

The chain recombines TRBV28 with TRBJ2-7; 10 positions agree with TRBD2. The CDR3 loop spans 17 amino acids. V shed 5 bases and J 7 bases; nucleotides not matched to a gene: 17. Germline loops: CDR1 MDHEN, CDR2 SYDVKM. The DNA of the CDR3 is TGTGCCAGCAGTGCTCTCCGAGGAGCGGGAGGGCCGTGGGAGCAGTACTTC. Amino acid sequence: CASSALRGAGGPWEQYF.

The chain employs TRBV15 and TRBJ1-2; 10 nucleotides align to TRBD1. This CDR3 is 17 amino acids long. V lost 5 bases to trimming and J lost 0 bases; unmatched junction nucleotides: 9. Germline-derived CDR1 and CDR2 are LNHNV and YYDKDF (reference sequence). In nucleotides, the CDR3 is TGTGCCACCAGCGGCTCGGTGGGACAGGGGACTAACTATGGCTACACCTTC. Protein product: CATSGSVGQGTNYGYTF.

The genes are TRBV11-3 and TRBJ2-7; D possibly corresponds to TRBD2 (5 bases). Trimming took 1 base from V and 3 from J, leaving 13 bases between them. Per the germline V gene, CDR1 is SGHNT and CDR2 is YENEEA. The CDR3 totals 15 residues. Here the CDR3 reads CASSLGAGNYYEQYF. As DNA, the CDR3 is TGTGCCAGCAGCTTAGGCGCCGGGAATTACTACGAGCAGTACTTC.

Only a few counts were recorded for this clone. The CDR3, as DNA: TGTGCCAGCAGCTCCCGACAGGCTGCTGGAAACACCATATATTTT. This encodes CASSSRQAAGNTIYF. The chain joins TRBV5-4 to TRBJ1-3, with D tentatively TRBD1 (6 bases). The V and J ends lost 3 bases and 2 bases respectively, with 12 bases between them. The germline gives CDR1 SGHNT, CDR2 YYREEE (reference sequence). The CDR3 sequence is 15 residues long.

The chain uses TRBV10-2 and TRBJ2-7; D remains unclear. In germline, CDR1 is WSHSY, CDR2 SAAADI. Trimming shortened V by 2 bases and J by 0 bases, and 8 bases separated the two germline ends. This CDR3 has 14 residues. CDR3 sequence reads: CASSEMQASYEQYF. CDR3 nucleotides: TGCGCCAGCAGTGAGATGCAGGCCTCCTACGAGCAGTACTTC.

This clone was seen once. The V call is TRBV11-3, the J call TRBJ2-1, with 10 bases lining up with TRBD2. J lost 4 bases, V lost 2 bases, and 5 bases had no gene match. Germline V gives CDR1 SGHNT, CDR2 YENEEA. There are 16 residues in the CDR3. The CDR3 nucleotides are TGTGCCAGCAGCTTAAGAGCGGGAGGGCGGTACAATGAGCAGTTCTTC. As protein: CASSLRAGGRYNEQFF.

The chain employs TRBV15 and TRBJ1-4; D gene uncertain. V lost 5 bases, J lost 7 bases, and 20 bases lay in between. CDR3 length equals 16 residues. Germline-derived CDR1 and CDR2 are LNHNV and YYDKDF (reference sequence). CDR3 in amino acids: CATSAEGVREGEKLFF. The CDR3 bases are TGTGCCACCAGCGCCGAGGGTGTGAGGGAGGGTGAAAAACTGTTTTTT.

The rearrangement uses TRBV6-1 and TRBJ2-2; 13 bases are a match to TRBD2. Losses at the gene ends were 6 bases for V and 5 bases for J; bases not matched to a gene: 3. The CDR3 is 15 amino acids. Germline V gene lookup returns CDR1 MNHNS and CDR2 SASEGT. The CDR3 DNA is TGTGCCAGCAGGGGGACTAGCGGGAATACCGGGGAGCTGTTTTTT. This gives the protein CASRGTSGNTGELFF.

This clone has only a few counts. The chain carries TRBV5-6 and TRBJ2-1; 11 bases agree with TRBD2. V was pared by 6 bases and J by 6 bases, with 11 bases of the junction left unmatched. The CDR3 consists of 16 residues. Germline values: CDR1 SGHDT, CDR2 YYEEEE. The CDR3 DNA is TGTGCCAGCACCCCCCCCGAGCTAGCGGGAGGCAATGAGCAGTTCTTC. It translates to CASTPPELAGGNEQFF.

This sequence joins TRBV18 and TRBJ2-2; D is perhaps TRBD2 (5 bases). CDR1 is KGHSH, CDR2 LQKENI, per germline. V was shortened by 2 bases and J by 3 bases, with 16 bases between the two germline ends. The CDR3 is 17 amino acids. CDR3: CASSPGIAVGDTGELFF. DNA for the CDR3: TGTGCCAGCTCACCAGGAATAGCCGTCGGGGACACCGGGGAGCTGTTTTTT.